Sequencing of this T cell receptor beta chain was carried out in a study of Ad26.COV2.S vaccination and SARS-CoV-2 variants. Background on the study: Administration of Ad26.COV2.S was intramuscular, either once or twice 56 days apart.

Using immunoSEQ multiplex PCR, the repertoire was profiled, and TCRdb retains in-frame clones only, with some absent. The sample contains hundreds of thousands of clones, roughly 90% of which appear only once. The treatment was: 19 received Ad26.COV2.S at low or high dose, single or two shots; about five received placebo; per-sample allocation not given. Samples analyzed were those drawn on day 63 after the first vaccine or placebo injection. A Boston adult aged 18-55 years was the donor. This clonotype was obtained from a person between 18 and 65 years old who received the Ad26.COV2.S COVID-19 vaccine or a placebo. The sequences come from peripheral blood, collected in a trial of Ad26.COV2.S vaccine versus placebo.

This chain's CDR3 is CAWSGTAGVNQPQHF. CDR3 sequence (DNA): TGTGCCTGGAGTGGGACGGCAGGGGTCAATCAGCCCCAGCATTTT. The V call is TRBV30, the J call TRBJ1-5, with a tentative D call TRBD1 (6 bases). The germline CDR1 and CDR2 sequences are GTSNPN and SVGIG (reference sequence). The length of the CDR3 is 15 residues. V was cut by 1 base and J by 3 bases, with 13 bases left in between.